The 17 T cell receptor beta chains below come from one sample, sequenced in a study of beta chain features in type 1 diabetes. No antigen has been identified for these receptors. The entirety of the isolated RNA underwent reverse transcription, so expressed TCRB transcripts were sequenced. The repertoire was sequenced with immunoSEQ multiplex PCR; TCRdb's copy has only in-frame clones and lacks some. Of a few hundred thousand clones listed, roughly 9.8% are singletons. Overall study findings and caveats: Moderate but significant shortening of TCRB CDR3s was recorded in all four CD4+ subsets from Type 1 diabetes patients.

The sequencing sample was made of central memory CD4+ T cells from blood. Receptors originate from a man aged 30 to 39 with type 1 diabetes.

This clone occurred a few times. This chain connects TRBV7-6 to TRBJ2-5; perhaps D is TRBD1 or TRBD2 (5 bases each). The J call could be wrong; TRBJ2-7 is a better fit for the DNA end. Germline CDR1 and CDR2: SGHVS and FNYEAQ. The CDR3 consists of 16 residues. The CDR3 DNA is TGTGCCAGCAGCTTAGCAGGGACCCAGGAGGTCGACGAGCAGTACTTC. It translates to CASSLAGTQEVDEQYF.

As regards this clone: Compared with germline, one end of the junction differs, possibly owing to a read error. CDR3 nucleotide sequence: TGTGCCAGCAGCTGGGACAGGGGAAGGGGCACTGAAGCTTTCTTT. This codes for CASSWDRGRGTEAFF. The chain couples TRBV5-1 to TRBJ1-1; TRBD1 matches 10 bases. In germline, CDR1 is SGHRS, CDR2 YFSETQ. The CDR3 consists of 15 residues.

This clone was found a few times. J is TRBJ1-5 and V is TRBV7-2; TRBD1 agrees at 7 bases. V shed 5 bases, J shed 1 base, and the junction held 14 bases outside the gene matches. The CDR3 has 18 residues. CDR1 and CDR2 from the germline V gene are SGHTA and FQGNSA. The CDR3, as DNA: TGTGCCAGCAGCAACTTCCCGGACAGGCTGGGGAGCAATCAGCCCCAGCATTTT. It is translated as CASSNFPDRLGSNQPQHF.

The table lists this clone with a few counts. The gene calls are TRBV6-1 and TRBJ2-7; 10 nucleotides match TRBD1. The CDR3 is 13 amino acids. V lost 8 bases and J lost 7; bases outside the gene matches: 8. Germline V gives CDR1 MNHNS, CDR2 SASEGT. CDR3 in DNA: TGTGCCAGCCCGTCGGGACAGGGGCTTGAGCAGTACTTC. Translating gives CASPSGQGLEQYF.

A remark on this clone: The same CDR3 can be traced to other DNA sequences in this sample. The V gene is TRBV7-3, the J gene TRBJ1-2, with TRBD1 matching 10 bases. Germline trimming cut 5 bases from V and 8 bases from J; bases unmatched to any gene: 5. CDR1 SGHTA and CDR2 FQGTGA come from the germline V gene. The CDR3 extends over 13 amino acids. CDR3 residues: CASSLGQGEGYTF. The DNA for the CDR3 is TGTGCCAGCAGCCTCGGACAGGGGGAAGGCTACACCTTC. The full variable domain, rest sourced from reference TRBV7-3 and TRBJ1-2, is GAGVSQTPSNKVTEKGKYVELRCDPISGHTALYWYRQSLGQGPEFLIYFQGTGAADDSGLPNDRFFAVRPEGSVSTLKIQRTERGDSAVYLCASSLGQGEGYTFGSGTRLTVV.

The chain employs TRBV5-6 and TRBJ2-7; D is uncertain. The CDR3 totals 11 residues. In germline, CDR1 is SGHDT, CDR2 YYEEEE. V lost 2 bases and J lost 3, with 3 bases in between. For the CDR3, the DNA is TGTGCCAGCAGCTTTAGCTACGAGCAGTACTTC. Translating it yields CASSFSYEQYF.

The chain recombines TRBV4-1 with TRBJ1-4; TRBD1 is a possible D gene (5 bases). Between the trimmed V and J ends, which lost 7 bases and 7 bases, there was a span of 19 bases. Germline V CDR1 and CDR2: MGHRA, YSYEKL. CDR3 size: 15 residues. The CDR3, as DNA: TGCGCCAGCATGACAACCCAGGGTTTTAGTGAAAAACTGTTTTTT. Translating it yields CASMTTQGFSEKLFF.

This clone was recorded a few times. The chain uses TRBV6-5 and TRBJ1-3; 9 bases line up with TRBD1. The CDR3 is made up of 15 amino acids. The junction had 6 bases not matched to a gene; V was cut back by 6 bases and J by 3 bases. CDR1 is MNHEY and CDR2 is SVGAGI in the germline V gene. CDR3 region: CASRDRGSFGNTIYF. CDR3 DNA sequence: TGTGCCAGCAGGGACAGGGGTAGCTTTGGAAACACCATATATTTT.

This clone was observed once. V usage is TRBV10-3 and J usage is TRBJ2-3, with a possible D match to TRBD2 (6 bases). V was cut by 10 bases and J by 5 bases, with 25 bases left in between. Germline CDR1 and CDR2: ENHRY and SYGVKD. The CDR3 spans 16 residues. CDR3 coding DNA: TGTGCCAGCAGCCCTACCCCTCGCCAGGGAGGAGATACGCAGTATTTT. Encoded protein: CASSPTPRQGGDTQYF.

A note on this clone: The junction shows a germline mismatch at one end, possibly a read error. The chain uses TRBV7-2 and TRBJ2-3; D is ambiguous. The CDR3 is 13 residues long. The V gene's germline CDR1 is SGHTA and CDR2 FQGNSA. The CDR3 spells CASSTRSSGTQYF. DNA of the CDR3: TGCGCCAGCAGCACTCGATCCTCCGGAACGCAGTATTTT.

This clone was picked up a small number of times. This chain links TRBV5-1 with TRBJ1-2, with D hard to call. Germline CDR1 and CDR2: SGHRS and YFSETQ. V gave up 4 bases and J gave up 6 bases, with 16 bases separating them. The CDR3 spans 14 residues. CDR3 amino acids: CASSGGVDVDGYTF. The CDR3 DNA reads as TGCGCCAGCAGCGGCGGGGTAGATGTAGATGGCTACACCTTC.

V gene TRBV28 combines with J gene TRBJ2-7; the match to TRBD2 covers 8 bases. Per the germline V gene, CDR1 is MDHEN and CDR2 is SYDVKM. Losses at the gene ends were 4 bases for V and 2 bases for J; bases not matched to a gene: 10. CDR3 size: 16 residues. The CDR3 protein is CASSSQISGIAYEQYF. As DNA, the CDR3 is TGTGCCAGCAGTTCCCAGATTAGCGGGATCGCCTACGAGCAGTACTTC. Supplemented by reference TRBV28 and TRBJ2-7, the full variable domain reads DVKVTQSSRYLVKRTGEKVFLECVQDMDHENMFWYRQDPGLGLRLIYFSYDVKMKEKGDIPEGYSVSREKKERFSLILESASTNQTSMYLCASSSQISGIAYEQYFGPGTRLTVT.

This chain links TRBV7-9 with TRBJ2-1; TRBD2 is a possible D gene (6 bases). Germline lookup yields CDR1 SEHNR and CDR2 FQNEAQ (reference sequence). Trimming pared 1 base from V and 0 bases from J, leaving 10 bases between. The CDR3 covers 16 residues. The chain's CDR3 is CASSLDGGISYNEQFF. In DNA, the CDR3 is TGTGCCAGCAGCTTAGACGGCGGGATCTCCTACAATGAGCAGTTCTTC.

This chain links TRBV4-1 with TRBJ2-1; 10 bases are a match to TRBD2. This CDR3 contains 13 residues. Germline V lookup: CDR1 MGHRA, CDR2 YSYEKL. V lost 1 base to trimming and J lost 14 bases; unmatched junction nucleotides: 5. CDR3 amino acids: CASSQVGLAGEFF. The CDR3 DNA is TGCGCCAGCAGCCAAGTAGGGCTAGCGGGAGAGTTCTTC.

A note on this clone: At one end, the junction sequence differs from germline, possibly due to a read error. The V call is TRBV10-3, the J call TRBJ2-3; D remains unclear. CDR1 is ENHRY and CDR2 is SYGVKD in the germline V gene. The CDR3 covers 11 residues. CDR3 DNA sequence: TGTGCCAGCAGTCCGCCGGGTACGCAGTATTTT. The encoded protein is CASSPPGTQYF.

The DNA of the CDR3 is TGTGCCAGCAGCTGGGGGGGACAGGCCCCGAGTGGGCCCCAGCATTTT. It is translated as CASSWGGQAPSGPQHF. The chain is built from TRBV21-1 and TRBJ1-5; the D call of TRBD1 is as the table states it, not checked on the DNA. TRBV21-1 is a listed pseudogene. This CDR3 is built from 16 residues.

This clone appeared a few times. The CDR3 region has the DNA TGCAGCGTGCAACCCTCTAGCACAGATACGCAGTATTTT. Translation gives CSVQPSSTDTQYF. V and J are TRBV29-1 and TRBJ2-3; D ambiguous. The V and J ends lost 6 bases and 0 bases respectively, with 10 bases between them. CDR1 SQVTM and CDR2 ANQGSEA come from the germline V gene. This CDR3 spans 13 amino acids.